This TCR beta chain was sequenced during a study of vaccination effects on CD4 cells after COVID-19 (dated by TCRdb to between 2022 and 2023). In the study overall: Two doses of either the BNT162b2 or the mRNA-1273 mRNA SARS-CoV-2 vaccine were administered to participants. Cultures from other donors in the study were sequenced using the Oncomine TCR Beta short-read assay on an Illumina iSeq 100. SARS-CoV-2 spike-specific CD4+ TCR repertoires from before and after mRNA vaccination were compared in COVID-19 convalescent patients and in infection-naive vaccine recipients. The full study included fewer than eleven COVID-19 convalescent patients and several SARS-CoV-2-naive healthy vaccine recipients.

Concerning this clone: What this receptor recognizes is not known. Per-base qualities were not stored, and no clone one base away is much larger.

What the research found in general, with its limitations: In healthy vaccine recipients, vaccine-induced clones were almost all SARS-CoV-2 mono-reactive, with only 1 of 255 being cross-reactive with common cold coronaviruses. At late post-vaccination timepoints, both infection-induced and vaccine-induced clones showed marked clonal contraction, consistent with waning T cell responses. Limitations of the study were the small number of convalescent patients and the absence of early post-infection timepoints.

Germline trimming: 2 bases from V, 6 bases from J; junction bases outside gene matches: 6. The germline V gene encodes CDR1 LGHDT and CDR2 YNNKEL (reference sequence). The CDR3, cysteine through phenylalanine, is 15 amino acids long. Just CDR3 DNA is preserved here, 45 bases in frame from base 1. The library came from the immunoSEQ multiplex PCR assay. DNA from the cultured and isolated CD4+ T cells underwent TCR beta CDR3 sequencing. Per the authors' processing: The analysis removed non-productive TCR sequences, trimmed reads to the CDR3 region, and retained only CDR3s that were 7 or more amino acids long. Antigen-specific clonotypes were identified with the MANAFEST web app by comparing expansion in peptide wells against reference cultures. To be called positive, a clone needed expansion at FDR<0.05 compared with the reference and with all other wells, an odds ratio greater than 5, and a frequency greater than 0.1% in two replicate wells. A clonotype was called cross-reactive if it was significantly expanded both in SARS-CoV-2 spike wells and in at least one common cold coronavirus spike condition. Levenshtein distance calculated with the stringdist R package was used to assess CDR3 similarity, and unrooted trees were constructed with ape in R 3.6.1. Held by TCRdb, this immuneACCESS table contains in-frame sequences only and omits some clones. Under half of the omission traces to an unresolved V gene where checked; the cause of the rest is unknown. D and trimming were read from the DNA, whereas the V and J calls and clone size are those reported in that table. The sample records tens of thousands of clones, approximately 77% of which are singletons. Of the sample, approximately 19% is held by the ten largest clones.

To identify antigen-specific CD4+ T cell clonotypes by their expansion, the ViraFEST assay first stimulated PBMC with viral peptide pools and then applied TCR sequencing. After roughly 11 days of culture, CD4+ T cells were isolated with the EasySep CD4+ T cell isolation kit. Healthy vaccine recipients had no prior SARS-CoV-2 infection, confirmed by negative nucleocapsid antibodies before and after vaccination. Each well held fewer than 2.5 million PBMC cultured in IMDM containing roughly 5.1% human AB serum, 10 IU/ml IL-2 and gentamicin, along with 8 to 10 ug/ml peptides. Half of the culture medium was replaced with fresh IL-2-containing medium on days 3 and 7. Unless noted otherwise, every peptide stimulation condition was cultured in triplicate wells. PBMC were separated from whole blood using Ficoll-Paque Plus gradient centrifugation and were then either cryopreserved at -140C or used fresh. Overlapping peptide pools spanned the spike proteins of SARS-CoV-2 and the common cold coronaviruses HCoV-NL63, HCoV-OC43 and HCoV-229E. The QIAamp micro DNA kit was used to extract genomic DNA from the cultured CD4+ T cells.

Source: CD4+ T cells from PBMCs cultured with HCoV-NL63 spike peptides, taken before COVID-19 vaccination. This specimen's cell subset or site label, interpreted: HCoV-NL63 spike overlapping peptide pool stimulation. The sequence was collected from a human donor who received a COVID-19 vaccine. Recombination linked TRBV3-1 (or the pseudogene TRBV3-2) to TRBJ2-2, with 7 central nucleotides matching TRBD1. The DNA is as follows: TGTGCCAGCAGCCAATCCCCGACAGGGCCCGGGGAGCTGTTTTTT. Translated, this gives CASSQSPTGPGELFF.